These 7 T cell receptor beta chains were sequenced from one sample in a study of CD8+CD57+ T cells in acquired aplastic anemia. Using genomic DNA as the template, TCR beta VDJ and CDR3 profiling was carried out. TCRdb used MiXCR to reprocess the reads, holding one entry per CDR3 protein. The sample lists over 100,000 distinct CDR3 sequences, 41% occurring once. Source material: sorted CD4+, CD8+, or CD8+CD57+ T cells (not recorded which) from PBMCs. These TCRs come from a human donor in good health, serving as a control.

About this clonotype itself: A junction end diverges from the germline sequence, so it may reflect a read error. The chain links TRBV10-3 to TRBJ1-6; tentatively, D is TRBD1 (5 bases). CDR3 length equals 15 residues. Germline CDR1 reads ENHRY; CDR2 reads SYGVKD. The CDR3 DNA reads TGTGCCCTCAGTGAGCGGGAGGGGCCAAATTCACCCCTCCACTTT. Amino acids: CALSEREGPNSPLHF.

CDR3 region: CASSLGTGAMNTEQFF. DNA for the CDR3: TGCGCCAGCAGCTTAGGAACAGGGGCGATGAACACTGAGCAGTTCTTC. The chain employs TRBV5-1 and TRBJ2-1; 7 bases are a match to TRBD1. Trimming at V came to 2 bases and at J to 9 bases, leaving 14 bases not matched to a gene. Germline loops: CDR1 SGHRS, CDR2 YFSETQ. CDR3 length: 16 residues. The full variable domain, with the rest looked up from reference TRBV5-1 and TRBJ2-1, is KAGVTQTPRYLIKTRGQQVTLSCSPISGHRSVSWYQQTPGQGLQFLFEYFSETQRNKGNFPGRFSGRQFSNSRSEMNVSTLELGDSALYLCASSLGTGAMNTEQFFGPGTRLTVL.

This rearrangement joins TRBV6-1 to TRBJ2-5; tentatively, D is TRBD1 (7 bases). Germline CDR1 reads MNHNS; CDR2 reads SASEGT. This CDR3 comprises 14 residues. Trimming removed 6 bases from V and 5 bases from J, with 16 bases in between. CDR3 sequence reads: CASSRGTASETQYF. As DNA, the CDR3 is TGTGCCAGCAGCCGCGGGACAGCCTCGGAGACCCAGTACTTC.

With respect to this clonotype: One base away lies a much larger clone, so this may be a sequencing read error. CDR3 in amino acids: CASSQAMTSGVTQETQYF. The CDR3 nucleotides read TGCGCCAGCAGCCAAGCCATGACTAGCGGGGTAACCCAAGAGACCCAGTACTTC. The chain is built from TRBV4-1 and TRBJ2-5, with 11 bases matching TRBD2. From germline, CDR1 is MGHRA and CDR2 YSYEKL. Losses at the gene ends were 1 base for V and 1 base for J; bases not matched to a gene: 8. The CDR3 runs to 18 residues.

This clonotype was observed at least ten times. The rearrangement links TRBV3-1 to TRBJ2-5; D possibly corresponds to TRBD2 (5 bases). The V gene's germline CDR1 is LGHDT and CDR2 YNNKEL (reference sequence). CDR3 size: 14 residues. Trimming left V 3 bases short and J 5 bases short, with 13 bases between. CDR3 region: CASSHTRTSETQYF. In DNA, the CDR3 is TGTGCCAGCAGCCACACCCGGACTTCTGAGACCCAGTACTTC.

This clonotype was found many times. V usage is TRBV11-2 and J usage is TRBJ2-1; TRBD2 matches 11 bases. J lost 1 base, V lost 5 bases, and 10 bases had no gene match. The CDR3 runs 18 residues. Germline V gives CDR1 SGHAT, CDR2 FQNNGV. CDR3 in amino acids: CASSPQLGLAGSYNEQFF. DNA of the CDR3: TGTGCCAGCAGCCCACAGCTAGGACTAGCGGGTTCCTACAATGAGCAGTTCTTC.

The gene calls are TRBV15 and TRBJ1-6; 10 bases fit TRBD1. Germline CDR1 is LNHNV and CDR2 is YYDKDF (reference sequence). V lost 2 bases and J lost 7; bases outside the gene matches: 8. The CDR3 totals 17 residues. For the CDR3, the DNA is TGTGCCACCAGCAGACAAACCGGGACAGGGGTAAATTCACCCCTCCACTTT. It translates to CATSRQTGTGVNSPLHF.